This T cell receptor (beta chain) is drawn from a study of T cells in Graves' hyperthyroidism and ophthalmopathy. Findings of the study overall: Ophthalmopathy stood apart from stable hyperthyroidism in a 13 V-J model.

Template material for amplifying TCR beta CDR3 regions consisted of RNA transcripts. The TCR CDR3 was amplified in a first-round RT-PCR using the HTBI primer set. TCRdb redid the calling of the multiplex PCR reads with MiXCR, one entry per CDR3 protein. Among about 300,000 distinct CDR3 sequences listed, roughly 17% were seen once. This clonotype was seen more than once but under ten times. The antigen remains undetermined. This may be a read error: a much more frequent sequence differs by one nucleotide. V trimming: 0 bases; J trimming: 7 bases; junction bases outside the gene matches: 8. Germline CDR1 SNHLY, CDR2 FYNNEI. The CDR3 totals 15 residues.

The source material was blood. The rearrangement uses TRBV2 and TRBJ2-7; 8 nucleotides agree with TRBD1. The sequence was collected from a man aged 25 to 40 with Graves' hyperthyroidism. As DNA, the CDR3 is TGTGCCAGCAGTGAAGCTCGGACAGGGTCTATTGAGCAGTACTTC. This sequence encodes CASSEARTGSIEQYF.